These T cell receptor beta chains were read from a single sample in a study of blood T cell repertoires in COVID-19. The table came from immunoSEQ multiplex PCR; TCRdb's copy has only in-frame clones and leaves some out. The sample holds 310,000 or so clones; over 75% are singletons and the top ten take around 9.5%. The sample taken for sequencing was PBMCs or T cells enriched from blood (not recorded which). The receptor source for this set is a woman aged 35 to 49 who had recovered from COVID-19. The CDR3 runs from the conserved cysteine through the conserved F or W. Each record gives: clone size, V gene, J gene, D gene, CDR3 DNA, CDR3 protein. D genes are given only for firm matches. Clone size is given for some rows only: seen once, a few or many times, or a class if the clone is expanded.

NA	TRBV19	TRBJ1-1	NA	TGTGCCAGTAGTATTCTTGGGGGACTCATGAACACTGAAGCTTTCTTT	CASSILGGLMNTEAFF
NA	TRBV11-3	TRBJ1-1	NA	TGTGCCAGCAGCTTTCTTAAGAACACTGAAGCTTTCTTT	CASSFLKNTEAFF
NA	TRBV13	TRBJ2-5	TRBD1	TGTGCCAGCAGCCCGTACAGGGGAAGTCAAGAGACCCAGTACTTC	CASSPYRGSQETQYF
NA	TRBV3-1/TRBV3-2	TRBJ2-7	TRBD2	TGTGCCAGCAGTCGTCAACTAGCGGGGGACTCCTACGAGCAGTACTTC	CASSRQLAGDSYEQYF
NA	TRBV4-1	TRBJ2-1	NA	TGCGCCAGCAGCCCCTTAGAGGACAATGAGCAGTTCTTC	CASSPLEDNEQFF
NA	TRBV12-5	TRBJ1-6	TRBD1	TGTGCTAGTGGCCCAGGGGGACAGCCGAATTCACCCCTCCACTTT	CASGPGGQPNSPLHF
NA	TRBV9	TRBJ1-3	NA	TGTGCCAGCAGCGTAGGCCCGGTAGTCTCTGGAAACACCATATATTTT	CASSVGPVVSGNTIYF
NA	TRBV9	TRBJ2-7	TRBD2	TGTGCCAGCAGCGTAGGCCTAGCGGGGGGGCCAGGCGAGCAGTACTTC	CASSVGLAGGPGEQYF
NA	TRBV10-3	TRBJ1-1	TRBD1	TGTGCCATCACTCCCACAGGGGGACGGAACACTGAAGCTTTCTTT	CAITPTGGRNTEAFF
NA	TRBV5-8	TRBJ2-1	TRBD1	TGTGCCAGCAGGGGACAGGGGGAGAGGAATGAGCAGTTCTTC	CASRGQGERNEQFF
NA	TRBV15	TRBJ2-1	TRBD1	TGTGCCACCAGCAGAGATCTGGGACAGTACAATGAGCAGTTCTTC	CATSRDLGQYNEQFF
NA	TRBV28	TRBJ1-2	NA	TGTGCCAGCAGTTTAGGCACCCAAAGCGGATATGGCTACACCTTC	CASSLGTQSGYGYTF
NA	TRBV7-2	TRBJ2-7	TRBD1	TGTGCCAGCAGCCTCCCCTCAACAGGGGACCAGTACTTC	CASSLPSTGDQYF
NA	TRBV24-1	TRBJ2-1	NA	TGTGCCACGAGCGGGTCCTCCTACAATGAGCAGTTCTTC	CATSGSSYNEQFF
once	TRBV4-2	TRBJ2-3	NA	TGTGCCAGCAGCCAAGATGGGCGAGCCTACGTCACAGATACGCAGTATTTT	CASSQDGRAYVTDTQYF
NA	TRBV27	TRBJ2-7	TRBD2	TGTGCCAGCAGTGGAGGGGAGCGGGAGAGAGGGGTCGAGCAGTACTTC	CASSGGERERGVEQYF
NA	TRBV7-2	TRBJ1-5	NA	TGTGCCAGCAGCTTAAGGGGGGGCTTTCAGCCCCAGCATTTT	CASSLRGGFQPQHF
NA	TRBV6-2/TRBV6-3	TRBJ2-7	NA	TGTGCCAGCAGTTACTCGACCGGGACAAGTGGGAACGAGCAGTACTTC	CASSYSTGTSGNEQYF
NA	TRBV3-1/TRBV3-2	TRBJ1-1	NA	TGTGCCAGCAGCCAATGGACGGGAAACACTGAAGCTTTCTTT	CASSQWTGNTEAFF
NA	TRBV3-1/TRBV3-2	TRBJ2-5	TRBD1	TGTGCCAGCCCGGCGGACAGGGACTCAGAGACCCAGTACTTC	CASPADRDSETQYF
NA	TRBV4-2	TRBJ1-5	TRBD1	TGTGCCAGCAGCCTTACAGGGGGCAATCAGCCCCAGCATTTT	CASSLTGGNQPQHF
NA	TRBV10-3	TRBJ2-3	NA	TGTGCCATCAAATCGGCTAGCGGCACAGATACGCAGTATTTT	CAIKSASGTDTQYF
NA	TRBV11-3	TRBJ2-7	TRBD1	TGTGCCAGCAGCACGACCCTCGACAGGGGAGGCTACGAGCAGTACTTC	CASSTTLDRGGYEQYF
few	TRBV7-9	TRBJ1-1	TRBD1	TGTGCCAGCAACATCCGGGACAGTGAAGCTTTCTTT	CASNIRDSEAFF
NA	TRBV5-1	TRBJ2-7	TRBD2	TGCGCCAGCACACCCGGGACTAGCGGTGTCTACGAGCAGTACTTC	CASTPGTSGVYEQYF